This T cell receptor beta chain was observed in a study of blood T cell repertoires in COVID-19. Turning to the study itself: The United States, Italy and Spain provided the acute and convalescent COVID-19 samples.

Turning to this clone: The sample holds other DNA sequences that translate to the same CDR3.

Authors' analysis steps: Estimation of nucleated cell counts relied on the amplification of reference gene primers. Repertoires were generated with immunoSEQ multiplex PCR, while TCRdb's copy carries only in-frame clones and drops some. From that table come the V and J calls and clone size; the DNA was used to work out D and trimming. The sample carries under 300,000 clones, approximately 86% recorded once. The germline CDR1 and CDR2 sequences are SGHRS and YFSETQ. The CDR3 is 15 residues long. J gave up 2 bases and V 0 bases, and 2 bases lay outside the gene matches. The TCR comes from a young woman with acute or convalescent COVID-19. The rearrangement links TRBV5-1 to TRBJ2-3, with TRBD2 matching over 8 bases. What was sequenced was peripheral blood. Here the CDR3 DNA reads TGCGCCAGCAGCTTGGCGGGAGGGTTCACAGATACGCAGTATTTT. This gives the protein CASSLAGGFTDTQYF. Together with reference TRBV5-1 and TRBJ2-3, the CDR3 gives the full variable domain: KAGVTQTPRYLIKTRGQQVTLSCSPISGHRSVSWYQQTPGQGLQFLFEYFSETQRNKGNFPGRFSGRQFSNSRSEMNVSTLELGDSALYLCASSLAGGFTDTQYFGPGTRLTVL.